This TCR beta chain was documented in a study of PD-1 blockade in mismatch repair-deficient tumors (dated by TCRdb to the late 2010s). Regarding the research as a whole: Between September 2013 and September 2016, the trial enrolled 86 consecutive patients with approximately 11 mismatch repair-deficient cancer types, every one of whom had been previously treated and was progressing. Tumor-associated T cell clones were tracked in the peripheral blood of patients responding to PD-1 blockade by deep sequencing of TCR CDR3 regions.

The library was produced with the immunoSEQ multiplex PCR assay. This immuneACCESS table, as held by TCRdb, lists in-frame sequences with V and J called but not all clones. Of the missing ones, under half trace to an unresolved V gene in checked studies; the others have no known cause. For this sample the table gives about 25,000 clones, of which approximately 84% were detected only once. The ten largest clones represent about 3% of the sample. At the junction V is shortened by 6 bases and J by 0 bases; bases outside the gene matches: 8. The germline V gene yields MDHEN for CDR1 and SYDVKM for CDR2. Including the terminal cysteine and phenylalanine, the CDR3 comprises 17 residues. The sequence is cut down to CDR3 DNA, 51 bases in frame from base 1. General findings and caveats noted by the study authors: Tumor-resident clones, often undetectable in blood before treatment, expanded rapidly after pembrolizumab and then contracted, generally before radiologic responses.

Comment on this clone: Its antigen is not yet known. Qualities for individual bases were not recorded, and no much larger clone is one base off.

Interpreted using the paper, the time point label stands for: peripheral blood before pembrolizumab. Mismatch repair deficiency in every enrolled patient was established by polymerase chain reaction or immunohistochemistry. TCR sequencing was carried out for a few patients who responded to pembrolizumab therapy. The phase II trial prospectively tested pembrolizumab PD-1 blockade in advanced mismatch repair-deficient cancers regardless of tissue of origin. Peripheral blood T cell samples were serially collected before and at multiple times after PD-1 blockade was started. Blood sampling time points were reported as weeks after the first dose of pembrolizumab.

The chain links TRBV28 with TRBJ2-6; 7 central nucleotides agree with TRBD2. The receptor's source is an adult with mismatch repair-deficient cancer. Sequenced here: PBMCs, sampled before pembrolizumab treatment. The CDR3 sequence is CASRLPGLSSGANVLTF. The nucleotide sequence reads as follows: TGTGCCAGCAGATTACCGGGACTATCCTCTGGGGCCAACGTCCTGACTTTC. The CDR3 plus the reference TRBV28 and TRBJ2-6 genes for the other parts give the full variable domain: DVKVTQSSRYLVKRTGEKVFLECVQDMDHENMFWYRQDPGLGLRLIYFSYDVKMKEKGDIPEGYSVSREKKERFSLILESASTNQTSMYLCASRLPGLSSGANVLTFGAGSRLTVL.